This TCR beta chain was obtained from a study of cytomegalovirus exposure and HLA in healthy donors. From germline, CDR1 is SGHRS and CDR2 YFSETQ. There are 15 residues in the CDR3. Trimming cost V 0 bases and J 2 bases, with 12 bases left between them. PCR primers comprised 60 Vbeta and 13 Jbeta primers. Data came from immunoSEQ multiplex PCR; TCRdb stores just in-frame clones and leaves some out. The sample records some 220,000 clones, around four fifths being singletons. Study conclusions and caveats: As a later analysis showed, a missense DCLRE1C variant was linked to trimming of TCR beta V- and J-genes. A previous analysis found most TCR beta V segments productive roughly 90% or roughly 30% of the time.

As regards this clone: Antigen: not known.

This TCR came from a boy aged 10-17 years in good health and CMV-seronegative. The material sequenced was PBMCs. The chain employs TRBV5-1 and TRBJ2-7; D call uncertain. The CDR3, as DNA: TGCGCCAGCAGCTTGGGTCTGGGCTCCCCCTACGAGCAGTACTTC. It codes for CASSLGLGSPYEQYF. Combining the CDR3 with reference TRBV5-1 and TRBJ2-7 gives the whole variable domain KAGVTQTPRYLIKTRGQQVTLSCSPISGHRSVSWYQQTPGQGLQFLFEYFSETQRNKGNFPGRFSGRQFSNSRSEMNVSTLELGDSALYLCASSLGLGSPYEQYFGPGTRLTVT.